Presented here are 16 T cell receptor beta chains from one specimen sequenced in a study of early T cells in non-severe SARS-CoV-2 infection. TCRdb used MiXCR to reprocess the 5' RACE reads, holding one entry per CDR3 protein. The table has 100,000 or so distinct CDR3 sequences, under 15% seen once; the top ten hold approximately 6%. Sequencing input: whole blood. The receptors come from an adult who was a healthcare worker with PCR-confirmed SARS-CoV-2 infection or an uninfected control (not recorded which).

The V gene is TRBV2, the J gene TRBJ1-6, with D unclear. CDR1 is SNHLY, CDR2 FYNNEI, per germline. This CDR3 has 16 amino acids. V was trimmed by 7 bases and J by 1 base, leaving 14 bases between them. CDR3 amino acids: CASTLDGISYNSPLHF. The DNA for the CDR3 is TGTGCCAGCACTCTCGACGGGATTTCCTATAATTCACCCCTCCACTTT. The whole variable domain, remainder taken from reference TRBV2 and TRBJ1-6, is EPEVTQTPSHQVTQMGQEVILRCVPISNHLYFYWYRQILGQKVEFLVSFYNNEISEKSEIFDDQFSVERPDGSNFTLKIRSTKLEDSAMYFCASTLDGISYNSPLHFGNGTRLTVT.

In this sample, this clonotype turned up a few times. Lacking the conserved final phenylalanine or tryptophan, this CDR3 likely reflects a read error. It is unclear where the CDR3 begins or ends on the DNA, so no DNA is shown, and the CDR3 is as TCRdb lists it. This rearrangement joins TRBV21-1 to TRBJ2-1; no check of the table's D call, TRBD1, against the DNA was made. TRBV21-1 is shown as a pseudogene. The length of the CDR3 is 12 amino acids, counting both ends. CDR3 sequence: CASSKVYSVQGV.

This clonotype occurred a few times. The CDR3 loop is CASSLLVSGGRADDEQYF. CDR3 coding DNA: TGTGCCAGCAGCTTACTAGTATCCGGCGGGAGGGCCGATGACGAGCAGTACTTC. The gene calls are TRBV7-6 and TRBJ2-7, with TRBD2 matching 9 bases. Germline V gene sequence: CDR1 SGHVS, CDR2 FNYEAQ. The CDR3 has 18 amino acids. V was clipped by 2 bases and J by 5 bases; unmatched bases: 16. Full variable domain (outside the CDR3, taken from reference TRBV7-6 and TRBJ2-7): GAGVSQSPRYKVTKRGQDVALRCDPISGHVSLYWYRQALGQGPEFLTYFNYEAQQDKSGLPNDRFSAERPEGSISTLTIQRTEQRDSAMYRCASSLLVSGGRADDEQYFGPGTRLTVT.

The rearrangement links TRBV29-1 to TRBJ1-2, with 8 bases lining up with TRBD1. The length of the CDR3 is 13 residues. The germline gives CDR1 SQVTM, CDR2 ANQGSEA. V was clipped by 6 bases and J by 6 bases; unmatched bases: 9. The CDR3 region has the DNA TGCAGCGTGAAAGACAGGGGATTTGATGGCTACACCTTC. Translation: CSVKDRGFDGYTF. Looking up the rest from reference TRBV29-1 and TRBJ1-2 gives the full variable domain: SAVISQKPSRDICQRGTSLTIQCQVDSQVTMMFWYRQQPGQSLTLIATANQGSEATYESGFVIDKFPISRPNLTFSTLTVSNMSPEDSSIYLCSVKDRGFDGYTFGSGTRLTVV.

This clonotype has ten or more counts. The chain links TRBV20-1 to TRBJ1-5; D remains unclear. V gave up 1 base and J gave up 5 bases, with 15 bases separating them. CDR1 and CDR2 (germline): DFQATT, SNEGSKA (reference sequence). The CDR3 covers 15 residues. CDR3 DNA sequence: TGCAGTGCTAGAGGACCAGGTGGAGGACATCAGCCCCAGCATTTT. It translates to CSARGPGGGHQPQHF.

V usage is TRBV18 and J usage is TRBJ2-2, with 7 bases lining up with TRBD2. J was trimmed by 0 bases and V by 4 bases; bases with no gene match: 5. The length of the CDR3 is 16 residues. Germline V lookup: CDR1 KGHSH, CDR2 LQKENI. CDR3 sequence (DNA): TGTGCCAGCTCACAGCTAGCGGAGGCGAACACCGGGGAGCTGTTTTTT. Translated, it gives CASSQLAEANTGELFF.

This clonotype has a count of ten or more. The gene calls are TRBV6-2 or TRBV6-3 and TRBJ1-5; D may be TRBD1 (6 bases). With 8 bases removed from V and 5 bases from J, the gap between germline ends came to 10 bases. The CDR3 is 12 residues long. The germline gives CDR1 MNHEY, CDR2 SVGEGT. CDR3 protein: CASSDSHQPQHF. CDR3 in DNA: TGTGCCAGCTCGGACAGCCATCAGCCCCAGCATTTT.

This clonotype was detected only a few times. CDR3: CASSPRGLAAGEQYF. The CDR3 nucleotides are TGTGCCAGCAGCCCCCGGGGCCTAGCGGCGGGAGAGCAGTACTTC. The rearrangement uses TRBV7-8 and TRBJ2-7; TRBD2 matches at 7 bases. The CDR3 has 15 amino acids. The junction had 14 bases not matched to a gene; V was cut back by 5 bases and J by 7 bases. Germline V gene data show CDR1 as SGHVS and CDR2 as FQNEAQ.

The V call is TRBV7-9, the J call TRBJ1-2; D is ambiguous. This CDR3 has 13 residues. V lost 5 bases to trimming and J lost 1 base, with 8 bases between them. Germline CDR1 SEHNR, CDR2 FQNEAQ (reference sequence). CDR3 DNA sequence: TGTGCCAGCAGCCCTAAGGATAACTATGGCTACACCTTC. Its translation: CASSPKDNYGYTF.

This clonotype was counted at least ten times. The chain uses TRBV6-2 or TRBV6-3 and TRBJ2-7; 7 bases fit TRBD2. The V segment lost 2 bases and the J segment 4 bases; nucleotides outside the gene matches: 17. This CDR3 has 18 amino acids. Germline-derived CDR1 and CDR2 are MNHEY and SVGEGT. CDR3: CASSYQEPRLWGGYEQYF. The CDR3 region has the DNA TGTGCCAGCAGTTACCAAGAACCCCGACTATGGGGGGGTTACGAGCAGTACTTC.

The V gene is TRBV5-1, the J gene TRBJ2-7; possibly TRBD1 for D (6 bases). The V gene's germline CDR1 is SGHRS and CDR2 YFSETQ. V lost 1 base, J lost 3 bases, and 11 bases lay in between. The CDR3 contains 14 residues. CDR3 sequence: CASSLSQGYYEQYF. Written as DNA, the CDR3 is TGCGCCAGCAGCTTGTCTCAGGGGTACTACGAGCAGTACTTC. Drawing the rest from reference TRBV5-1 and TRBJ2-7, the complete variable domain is KAGVTQTPRYLIKTRGQQVTLSCSPISGHRSVSWYQQTPGQGLQFLFEYFSETQRNKGNFPGRFSGRQFSNSRSEMNVSTLELGDSALYLCASSLSQGYYEQYFGPGTRLTVT.

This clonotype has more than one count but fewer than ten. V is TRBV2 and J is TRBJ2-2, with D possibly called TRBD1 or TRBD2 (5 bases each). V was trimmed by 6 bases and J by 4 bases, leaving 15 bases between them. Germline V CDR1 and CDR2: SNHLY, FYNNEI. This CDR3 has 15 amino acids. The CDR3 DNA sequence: TGTGCCAGCAGCGGTAGCTCGGGACGCACCGGGGAGCTGTTTTTT. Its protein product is CASSGSSGRTGELFF.

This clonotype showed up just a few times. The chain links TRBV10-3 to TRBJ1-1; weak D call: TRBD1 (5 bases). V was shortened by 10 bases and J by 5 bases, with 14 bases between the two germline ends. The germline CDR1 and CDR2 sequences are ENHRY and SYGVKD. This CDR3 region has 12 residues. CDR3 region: CASKTGGTEAFF. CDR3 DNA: TGTGCCAGCAAAACGGGGGGGACTGAAGCTTTCTTT.

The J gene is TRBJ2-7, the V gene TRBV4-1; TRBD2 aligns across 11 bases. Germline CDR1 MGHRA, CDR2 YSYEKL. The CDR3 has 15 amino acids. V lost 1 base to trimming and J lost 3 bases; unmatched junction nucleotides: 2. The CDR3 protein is CASSQVAGGDYEQYF. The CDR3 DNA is TGCGCCAGCAGCCAAGTAGCGGGAGGGGACTACGAGCAGTACTTC.

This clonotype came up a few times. The DNA of the CDR3 is TGTGCCAGCATCCAGGACAGGAAAAAAGGGGAGGCCACCTTC. It yields the protein CASIQDRKKGEATF. The gene calls are TRBV28 and TRBJ1-2; TRBD1 matches 7 bases. With V trimmed by 7 bases and J by 13 bases, 18 bases remained unmatched. Per germline, CDR1 MDHEN and CDR2 SYDVKM. The CDR3 extends over 14 amino acids.

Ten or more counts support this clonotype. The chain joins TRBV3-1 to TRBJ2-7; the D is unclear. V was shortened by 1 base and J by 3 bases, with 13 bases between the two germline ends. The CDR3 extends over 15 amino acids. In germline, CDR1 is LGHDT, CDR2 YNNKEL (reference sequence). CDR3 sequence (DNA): TGTGCCAGCAGCCAAGTCCTCGGCAGCATCTACGAGCAGTACTTC. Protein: CASSQVLGSIYEQYF.